This T cell receptor beta chain is drawn from a study of OX40 agonist ivuxolimab in advanced cancers. Trimming pared 10 bases from V and 1 base from J, leaving 14 bases between. Per the germline V gene, CDR1 is WSHSY and CDR2 is SAAADI. The CDR3 contains 13 residues. Profiled with immunoSEQ multiplex PCR; TCRdb holds only in-frame clones, not every one. The table has more than 60,000 clones, around 87% seen once; the top ten hold approximately 14%. The receptor was derived from an adult with an advanced solid tumor such as melanoma, head and neck, liver or kidney cancer. The chain recombines TRBV10-2 with TRBJ2-7; D tentatively reads TRBD1 or TRBD2 (5 bases each). The sequences come from CD4+ or CD8+ T cells sorted from blood, collected in a trial of the OX40 agonist ivuxolimab. The CDR3 reads CATLNGASYEQYF. CDR3 coding DNA: TGCGCCACCCTAAACGGGGCTTCCTACGAGCAGTACTTC.